This T cell receptor (beta chain) appears in the sequencing data of a study of response to subunit inactivated influenza vaccine. Regarding the study as a whole: The authors put forward the suggestion that each seasonal influenza vaccination may bring in only a limited number of new T cells.

V gave up 6 bases and J gave up 2 bases; unmatched junction bases: 9. This CDR3 is 15 amino acids long. A word on this clonotype: Its antigen remains unidentified.

TCRdb passed the RT-PCR reads through MiXCR, listing each CDR3 protein once. The sample holds about 700,000 distinct CDR3 sequences, 15% to 18% seen once. This specimen was PBMCs from blood, taken 11 to 12 days after vaccination. This TCR derives from a man over 45 who received an inactivated influenza vaccine. The chain joins TRBV12-3 or TRBV12-4 to TRBJ2-7, with 8 bases aligning to TRBD1. The CDR3 reads CASRPQGEYPYEQYF. The CDR3 DNA reads as TGTGCCAGCAGGCCACAGGGGGAATACCCCTACGAGCAGTACTTC.